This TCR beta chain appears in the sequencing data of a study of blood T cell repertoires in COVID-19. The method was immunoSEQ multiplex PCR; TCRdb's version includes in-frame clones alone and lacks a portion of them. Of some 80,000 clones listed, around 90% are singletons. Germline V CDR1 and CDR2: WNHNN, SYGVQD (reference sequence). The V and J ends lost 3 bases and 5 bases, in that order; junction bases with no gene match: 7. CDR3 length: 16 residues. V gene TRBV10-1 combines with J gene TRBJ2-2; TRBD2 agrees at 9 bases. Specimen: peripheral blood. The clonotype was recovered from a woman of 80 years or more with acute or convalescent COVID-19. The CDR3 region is CASSEQALAGTGELFF. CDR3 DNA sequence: TGCGCCAGCAGTGAACAGGCGCTAGCGGGAACCGGGGAGCTGTTTTTT.